This T cell receptor beta chain emerged from a study of cytotoxic CD8 clonotypes in ibrutinib-treated CLL. Overall study context: Productive templates averaged approximately 260,000 per sample, and productive rearrangements more than 80,000.

The CDR3 runs 15 residues. Germline assignment: CDR1 SGHRS and CDR2 YFSETQ. The V segment lost 3 bases and the J segment 1 base; nucleotides outside the gene matches: 4. From cryopreserved PBMCs came roughly 1.8 micrograms of genomic DNA used for TCR beta libraries. Turning to this clone: Its specificity is unknown.

With sequencing, the targeted depth ranged from 1 in 200,000 to 1 in 1 million T cells. Sequenced by immunoSEQ multiplex PCR; TCRdb stores in-frame clones only, minus some. Of more than 110,000 clones listed, roughly 90% are singletons. Findings of the study overall: Clonality was higher at ibrutinib response and returned toward baseline at progression.

The starting material was PBMCs, obtained after 12 months of ibrutinib treatment. The source is a human donor with chronic lymphocytic leukemia. J is TRBJ2-7 and V is TRBV5-1, with 10 nucleotides matching TRBD2. DNA for the CDR3: TGCGCCAGCAGCTCACAGACTAGCGGGTCCTACGAGCAGTACTTC. Translated: CASSSQTSGSYEQYF. Variable domain in full (rest from reference TRBV5-1 and TRBJ2-7): KAGVTQTPRYLIKTRGQQVTLSCSPISGHRSVSWYQQTPGQGLQFLFEYFSETQRNKGNFPGRFSGRQFSNSRSEMNVSTLELGDSALYLCASSSQTSGSYEQYFGPGTRLTVT.